Listed below are T cell receptor beta chains from one sample, sequenced in a study of cytomegalovirus exposure and HLA in healthy donors. Only in-frame clones appear in the TCRdb table, and some are missing; sequencing was by immunoSEQ multiplex PCR. The table shows 130,000 or so clones, with about 81% occurring only once. The sequencing input was PBMCs. The receptors here all came from a man aged 35 to 55 in good health and CMV-seronegative. The CDR3 runs from the conserved cysteine through the conserved F or W. D genes are given only for firm matches. Clone size is shown for a subset of rows, as once, few, many or a class of expanded clone.

cdr3_nt: TGTGCCAGCAGCGGGACAGGCTCCTACAATGAGCAGTTCTTC
cdr3_aa: CASSGTGSYNEQFF
v_call: TRBV11-3
d_call: TRBD1
j_call: TRBJ2-1
clone_size: NA

cdr3_nt: TGCAGCGTTGGCAAAGGAGTCCCCTACGAGCAGTACTTC
cdr3_aa: CSVGKGVPYEQYF
v_call: TRBV29-1
d_call: NA
j_call: TRBJ2-7
clone_size: NA

cdr3_nt: TGTGCCAGCGGGGACACAGATAGCAATCAGCCCCAGCATTTT
cdr3_aa: CASGDTDSNQPQHF
v_call: TRBV9
d_call: NA
j_call: TRBJ1-5
clone_size: few

cdr3_nt: TGTGCCAGCAGCTTAGGAGGGGGCGTGGGAAACACCATATATTTT
cdr3_aa: CASSLGGGVGNTIYF
v_call: TRBV7-6
d_call: TRBD1
j_call: TRBJ1-3
clone_size: NA

cdr3_nt: TGTGCCAGTAGTATAGCCCCTGACGGCAAGACGGGCTATGGCTACACCTTC
cdr3_aa: CASSIAPDGKTGYGYTF
v_call: TRBV19
d_call: NA
j_call: TRBJ1-2
clone_size: few

cdr3_nt: TGCGCCAGCAGCCAAGAGGGCAGGGACAGTGAGCAGTACTTC
cdr3_aa: CASSQEGRDSEQYF
v_call: TRBV4-3
d_call: TRBD1
j_call: TRBJ2-7
clone_size: NA

cdr3_nt: TGTGCCACCAGCGGACCGACTAGCGGGAGTCGTTACGAGCAGTACTTC
cdr3_aa: CATSGPTSGSRYEQYF
v_call: TRBV15
d_call: TRBD2
j_call: TRBJ2-7
clone_size: NA

cdr3_nt: TGTGCCAGCTCGGGACAATCAAGGATTGAAGCTTTCTTT
cdr3_aa: CASSGQSRIEAFF
v_call: TRBV18
d_call: NA
j_call: TRBJ1-1
clone_size: NA

cdr3_nt: TGTGCCAGCAGTCCCGGTGGGGGGGCCCAGTACGAGCAGTACTTC
cdr3_aa: CASSPGGGAQYEQYF
v_call: TRBV28
d_call: NA
j_call: TRBJ2-7
clone_size: NA

cdr3_nt: TGTGCCAGCAGCTTAGGCACAGGGCTAGGCGGCTACACCTTC
cdr3_aa: CASSLGTGLGGYTF
v_call: TRBV11-2
d_call: NA
j_call: TRBJ1-2
clone_size: NA

cdr3_nt: TGTGCCAGCTCCAATGGGCTAAATGGTGGAAACACCATATATTTT
cdr3_aa: CASSNGLNGGNTIYF
v_call: TRBV18
d_call: NA
j_call: TRBJ1-3
clone_size: NA

cdr3_nt: TGTGCCAGCAGTTACTCCGACAGCCTTGAAGCTTTCTTT
cdr3_aa: CASSYSDSLEAFF
v_call: TRBV6-5
d_call: NA
j_call: TRBJ1-1
clone_size: NA

cdr3_nt: TGTGCCAGCAACGCAGGGGGCGCGAACACAGATACGCAGTATTTT
cdr3_aa: CASNAGGANTDTQYF
v_call: TRBV7-6
d_call: TRBD1
j_call: TRBJ2-3
clone_size: once

cdr3_nt: TGTGCCAGCTCACCTCAGGAGGGGCGCAGTCAGCCCCAGCATTTT
cdr3_aa: CASSPQEGRSQPQHF
v_call: TRBV18
d_call: NA
j_call: TRBJ1-5
clone_size: NA

cdr3_nt: TGTGCCAGCAGCCGTGGACAGGGGCCCGGGGTTGGCACTGAAGCTTTCTTT
cdr3_aa: CASSRGQGPGVGTEAFF
v_call: TRBV7-9
d_call: TRBD1
j_call: TRBJ1-1
clone_size: once

cdr3_nt: TGTGCCAGCAGCGGACTCTCGGGGGACACCATATATTTT
cdr3_aa: CASSGLSGDTIYF
v_call: TRBV9
d_call: NA
j_call: TRBJ1-3
clone_size: NA

cdr3_nt: TGTGCCAGCAGCTCGCTAGGAAGCTCCTACAATGAGCAGTTCTTC
cdr3_aa: CASSSLGSSYNEQFF
v_call: TRBV7-2
d_call: NA
j_call: TRBJ2-1
clone_size: NA

cdr3_nt: TGTGCCAGCAGTCGTACGTGGGACAGACCGAACGAGCAGTACTTC
cdr3_aa: CASSRTWDRPNEQYF
v_call: TRBV11-2
d_call: TRBD1
j_call: TRBJ2-7
clone_size: NA

cdr3_nt: TGCGCCAGCAGCCCCGGGGGAGCGGTGCTCACAGATACGCAGTATTTT
cdr3_aa: CASSPGGAVLTDTQYF
v_call: TRBV5-1
d_call: NA
j_call: TRBJ2-3
clone_size: NA

cdr3_nt: TGTGCCAGCAGCGTCACAGGAAATGAAAAACTGTTTTTT
cdr3_aa: CASSVTGNEKLFF
v_call: TRBV11-2
d_call: NA
j_call: TRBJ1-4
clone_size: NA

cdr3_nt: TGTGCCAGCAGGGCCCACGACAGACAGTACGAGCAGTACTTC
cdr3_aa: CASRAHDRQYEQYF
v_call: TRBV27
d_call: NA
j_call: TRBJ2-7
clone_size: once

cdr3_nt: TGTGCCACCAGCAGAGAGGTACACAATCAGCCCCAGCATTTT
cdr3_aa: CATSREVHNQPQHF
v_call: TRBV15
d_call: NA
j_call: TRBJ1-5
clone_size: once

cdr3_nt: TGCGCCAGCAGGCCCGGGGACAATCAGCCCCAGCATTTT
cdr3_aa: CASRPGDNQPQHF
v_call: TRBV10-1
d_call: NA
j_call: TRBJ1-5
clone_size: few

cdr3_nt: TGTGCCATAGGGACAGAGCAGTTCTTC
cdr3_aa: CAIGTEQFF
v_call: TRBV7-9
d_call: NA
j_call: TRBJ2-1
clone_size: NA

cdr3_nt: TGCGCCAGCAGCCAAGATCAGGGGGACCCCAGAGGGGTCTATGGCTACACCTTC
cdr3_aa: CASSQDQGDPRGVYGYTF
v_call: TRBV4-3
d_call: TRBD1
j_call: TRBJ1-2
clone_size: NA

cdr3_nt: TGTGCCAGCAGTGAAGCTAGGGGGGGGGAGACCCAGTACTTC
cdr3_aa: CASSEARGGETQYF
v_call: TRBV2
d_call: NA
j_call: TRBJ2-5
clone_size: NA